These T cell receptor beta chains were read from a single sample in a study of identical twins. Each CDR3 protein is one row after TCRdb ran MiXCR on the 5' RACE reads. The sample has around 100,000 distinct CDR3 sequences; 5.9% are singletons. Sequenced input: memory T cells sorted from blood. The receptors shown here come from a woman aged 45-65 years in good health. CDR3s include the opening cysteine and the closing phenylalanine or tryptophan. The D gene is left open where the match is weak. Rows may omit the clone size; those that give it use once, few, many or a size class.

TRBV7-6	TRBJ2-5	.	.	CASSLDGQTGETQYF	TGTGCCAGCAGCCTAGACGGTCAGACCGGGGAGACCCAGTACTTC
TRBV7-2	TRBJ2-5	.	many	CASSLKAGLWETQYF	TGTGCCAGCAGCTTAAAAGCGGGCCTATGGGAGACCCAGTACTTC
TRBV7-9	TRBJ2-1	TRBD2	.	CASKASGARPYNEQFF	TGTGCCAGCAAAGCTAGCGGGGCAAGACCTTACAATGAGCAGTTCTTC
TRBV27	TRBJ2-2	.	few	CASSSNPLGLNTGELFF	TGTGCCAGCAGTTCAAACCCGCTCGGTTTGAACACCGGGGAGCTGTTTTTT
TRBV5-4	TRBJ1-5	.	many	CASSLGSDQPQHF	TGTGCCAGCAGCTTGGGGTCCGATCAGCCCCAGCATTTT
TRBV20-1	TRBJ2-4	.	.	CSARDATYVENIQYF	TGCAGTGCTAGAGATGCGACATATGTCGAAAACATTCAGTACTTC
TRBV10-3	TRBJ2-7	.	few	CAISEKMGLASSYEQYF	TGTGCCATCAGTGAGAAGATGGGACTCGCAAGCTCCTACGAGCAGTACTTC
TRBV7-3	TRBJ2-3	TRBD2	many	CASSLQPGGGTDTQYF	TGTGCCAGCAGCCTTCAACCGGGAGGAGGAACAGATACGCAGTATTTT
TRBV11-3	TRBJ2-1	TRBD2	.	CASSPRWASGSFATKSSYNEQFF	TGTGCCAGCAGCCCGAGGTGGGCTAGCGGATCCTTCGCTACAAAAAGCTCCTACAATGAGCAGTTCTTC
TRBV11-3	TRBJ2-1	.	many	CASSPQSSYNEQFF	TGTGCCAGCAGCCCCCAAAGCTCCTACAATGAGCAGTTCTTC
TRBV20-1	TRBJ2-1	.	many	CSARDTVRPQFF	TGCAGTGCTAGAGATACCGTACGACCCCAGTTCTTC
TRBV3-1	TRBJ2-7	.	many	CASSPGQGQYEQYF	TGTGCCAGCAGCCCCGGCCAAGGGCAGTACGAGCAGTACTTC
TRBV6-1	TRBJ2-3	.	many	CASSEVPGDGTDTQYF	TGTGCCAGCAGTGAGGTTCCCGGGGATGGAACAGATACGCAGTATTTT
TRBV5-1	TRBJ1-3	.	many	CASSPGRTSGNTIYF	TGCGCCAGCAGCCCGGGACGGACCTCTGGAAACACCATATATTTT
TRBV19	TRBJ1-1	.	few	CASSAGPANTEAFF	TGTGCCAGTAGCGCGGGGCCCGCGAACACTGAAGCTTTCTTT
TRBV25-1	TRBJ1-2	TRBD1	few	CASSVDRGYGYTF	TGTGCCAGCAGTGTTGACAGGGGCTATGGCTACACCTTC
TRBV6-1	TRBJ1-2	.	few	CASSENRGSDGYTF	TGTGCCAGCAGTGAGAATAGGGGGAGCGATGGCTACACCTTC
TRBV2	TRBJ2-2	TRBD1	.	CASSVQGVTGELFF	TGTGCCAGCAGTGTCCAGGGGGTGACCGGGGAGCTGTTTTTT
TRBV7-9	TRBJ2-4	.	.	CASSLARGIQAKNIQYF	TGTGCCAGCAGCTTAGCCCGGGGTATTCAAGCCAAAAACATTCAGTACTTC
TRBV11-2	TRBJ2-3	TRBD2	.	CASSLGAGGGSDTQYF	TGTGCCAGCAGCTTAGGGGCGGGAGGTGGGTCAGATACGCAGTATTTT
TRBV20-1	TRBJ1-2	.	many	CSALGASAANYGYTF	TGCAGTGCTCTGGGGGCCTCCGCGGCTAACTATGGCTACACCTTC
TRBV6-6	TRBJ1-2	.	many	CASSYSNGTNRFYGYTF	TGTGCCAGCAGTTACTCGAACGGAACGAACCGGTTCTATGGCTACACCTTC
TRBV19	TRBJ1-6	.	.	CASRQAINSPLHF	TGTGCCAGTAGACAGGCAATCAATTCACCCCTCCACTTT
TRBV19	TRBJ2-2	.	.	CASSMESGGTGELFF	TGTGCCAGTAGTATGGAATCGGGCGGGACCGGGGAGCTGTTTTTT
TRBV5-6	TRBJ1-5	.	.	CASSSRGAPGSNQPQHF	TGTGCCAGCAGCTCGCGGGGGGCTCCCGGGAGCAATCAGCCCCAGCATTTT
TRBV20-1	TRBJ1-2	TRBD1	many	CSARGDRGGGYTF	TGCAGTGCTAGGGGCGACAGGGGCGGGGGCTACACCTTC
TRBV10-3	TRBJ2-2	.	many	CAISGTPNTGELFF	TGTGCCATCAGCGGGACTCCGAACACCGGGGAGCTGTTTTTT
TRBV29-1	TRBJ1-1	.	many	CSASMPGRRSNTEAFF	TGCAGCGCGTCCATGCCGGGACGCCGGTCAAACACTGAAGCTTTCTTT
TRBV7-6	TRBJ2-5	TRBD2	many	CASSLLAGKETQYF	TGTGCCAGCAGCCTACTAGCGGGAAAAGAGACCCAGTACTTC
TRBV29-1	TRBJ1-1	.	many	CRCERTTEAFF	TGCAGATGCGAGCGGACCACTGAAGCTTTCTTT
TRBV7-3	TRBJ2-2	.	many	CASSLRQSGELFF	TGTGCCAGCAGCTTAAGACAGAGCGGGGAGCTGTTTTTT
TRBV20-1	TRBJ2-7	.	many	CSAVHPGPPSYEQYF	TGCAGTGCCGTCCACCCCGGGCCGCCTTCCTACGAGCAGTACTTC
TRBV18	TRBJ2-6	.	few	CASSPSGANVLTF	TGTGCCAGCTCACCCTCTGGGGCCAACGTCCTGACTTTC
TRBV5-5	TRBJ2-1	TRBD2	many	CASSLMGLEQFF	TGTGCCAGCAGCTTGATGGGACTAGAGCAGTTCTTC
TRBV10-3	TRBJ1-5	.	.	CAGGSRGDQPQHF	TGTGCCGGCGGGAGCCGGGGCGATCAGCCCCAGCATTTT
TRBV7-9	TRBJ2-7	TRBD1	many	CASSLVPGWGQGANEQYF	TGTGCCAGCAGCTTAGTCCCAGGTTGGGGACAGGGGGCTAACGAGCAGTACTTC
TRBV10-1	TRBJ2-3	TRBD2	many	CASSGPQRERVDTQYF	TGCGCCAGCAGTGGACCCCAGCGGGAGAGGGTAGATACGCAGTATTTT